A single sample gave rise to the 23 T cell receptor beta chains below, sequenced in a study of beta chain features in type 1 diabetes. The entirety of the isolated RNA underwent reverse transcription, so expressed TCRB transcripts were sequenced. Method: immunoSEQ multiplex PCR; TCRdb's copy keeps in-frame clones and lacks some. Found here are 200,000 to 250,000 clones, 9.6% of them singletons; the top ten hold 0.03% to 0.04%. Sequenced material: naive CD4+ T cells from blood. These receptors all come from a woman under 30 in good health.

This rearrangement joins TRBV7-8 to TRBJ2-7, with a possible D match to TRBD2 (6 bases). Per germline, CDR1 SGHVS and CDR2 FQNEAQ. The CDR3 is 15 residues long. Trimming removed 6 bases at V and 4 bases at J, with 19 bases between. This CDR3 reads CASRQDRAGGYEQYF. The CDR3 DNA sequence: TGTGCCAGCAGACAAGACCGGGCCGGGGGTTACGAGCAGTACTTC.

In DNA, the CDR3 is TGTGCCTGGAGTGTAAAGCGGGGGGCCTCCTACGAGCAGTACTTC. As protein: CAWSVKRGASYEQYF. The chain uses TRBV30 and TRBJ2-7, with TRBD2 identical over 9 bases. The CDR3 covers 15 residues. Germline V gene data show CDR1 as GTSNPN and CDR2 as SVGIG (reference sequence). The V segment lost 0 bases and the J segment 0 bases; nucleotides outside the gene matches: 3.

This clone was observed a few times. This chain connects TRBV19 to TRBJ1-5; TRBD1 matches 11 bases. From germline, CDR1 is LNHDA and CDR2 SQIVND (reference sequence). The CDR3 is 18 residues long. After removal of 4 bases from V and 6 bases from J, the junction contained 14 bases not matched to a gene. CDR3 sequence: CASSTINGQGARGQPQHF. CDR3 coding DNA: TGTGCCAGTAGTACCATTAATGGACAGGGGGCGCGAGGTCAGCCCCAGCATTTT.

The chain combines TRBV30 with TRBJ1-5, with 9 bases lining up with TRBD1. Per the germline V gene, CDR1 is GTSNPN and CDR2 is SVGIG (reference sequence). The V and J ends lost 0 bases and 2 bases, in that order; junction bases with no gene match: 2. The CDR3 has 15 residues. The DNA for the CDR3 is TGTGCCTGGAGTGTACGGACAGGGGGCAATCAGCCCCAGCATTTT. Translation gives CAWSVRTGGNQPQHF.

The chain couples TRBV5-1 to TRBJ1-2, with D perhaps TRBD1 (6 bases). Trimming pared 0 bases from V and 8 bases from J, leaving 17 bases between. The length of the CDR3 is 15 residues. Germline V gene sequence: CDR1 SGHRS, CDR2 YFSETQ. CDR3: CASSLDPGGLWGYTF. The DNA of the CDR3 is TGCGCCAGCAGCTTGGACCCGGGGGGCCTCTGGGGCTACACCTTC.

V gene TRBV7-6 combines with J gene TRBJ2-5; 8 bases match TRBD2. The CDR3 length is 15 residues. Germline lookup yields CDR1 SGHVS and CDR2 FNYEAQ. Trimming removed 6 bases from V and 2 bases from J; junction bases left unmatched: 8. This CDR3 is CASSQTSGLQETQYF. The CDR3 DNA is TGTGCCAGCAGTCAAACTAGCGGACTACAAGAGACCCAGTACTTC.

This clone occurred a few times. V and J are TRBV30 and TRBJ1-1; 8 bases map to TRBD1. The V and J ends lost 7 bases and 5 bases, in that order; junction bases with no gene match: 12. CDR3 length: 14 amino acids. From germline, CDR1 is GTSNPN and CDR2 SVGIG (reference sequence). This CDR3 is CASPEIQGVTEAFF. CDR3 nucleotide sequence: TGTGCCTCCCCCGAGATACAGGGGGTAACTGAAGCTTTCTTT.

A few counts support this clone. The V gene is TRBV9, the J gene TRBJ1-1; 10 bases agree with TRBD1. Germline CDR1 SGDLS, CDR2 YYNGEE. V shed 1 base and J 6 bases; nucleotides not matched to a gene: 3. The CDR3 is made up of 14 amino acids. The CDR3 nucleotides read TGTGCCAGCAGCGTAAGGGACAGGGGCCCTGAAGCTTTCTTT. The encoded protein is CASSVRDRGPEAFF.

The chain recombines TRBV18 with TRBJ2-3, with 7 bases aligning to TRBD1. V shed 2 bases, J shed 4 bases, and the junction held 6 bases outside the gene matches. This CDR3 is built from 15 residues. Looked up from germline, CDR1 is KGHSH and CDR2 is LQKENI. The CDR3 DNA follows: TGTGCCAGCTCACCATACACAGGGGTCTCAGATACGCAGTATTTT. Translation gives CASSPYTGVSDTQYF.

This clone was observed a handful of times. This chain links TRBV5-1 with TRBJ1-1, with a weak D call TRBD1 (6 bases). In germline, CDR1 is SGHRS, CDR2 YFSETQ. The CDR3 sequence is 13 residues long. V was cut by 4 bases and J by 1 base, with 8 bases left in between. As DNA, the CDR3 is TGCGCCAGCAGCGAACAGGGGAACACTGAAGCTTTCTTT. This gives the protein CASSEQGNTEAFF.

The CDR3 DNA reads as TGTGCCAGCAGTGAGGGGGGACTGTTGGGCAATCAGCCCCAGCATTTT. Its protein product is CASSEGGLLGNQPQHF. The gene calls are TRBV2 and TRBJ1-5, with D maybe TRBD1 (5 bases). Germline V gene lookup returns CDR1 SNHLY and CDR2 FYNNEI. CDR3 size: 16 residues. V dropped 3 bases and J dropped 2 bases, with 14 bases sitting between them. Filled out from reference TRBV2 and TRBJ1-5, the complete variable domain reads EPEVTQTPSHQVTQMGQEVILRCVPISNHLYFYWYRQILGQKVEFLVSFYNNEISEKSEIFDDQFSVERPDGSNFTLKIRSTKLEDSAMYFCASSEGGLLGNQPQHFGDGTRLSIL.

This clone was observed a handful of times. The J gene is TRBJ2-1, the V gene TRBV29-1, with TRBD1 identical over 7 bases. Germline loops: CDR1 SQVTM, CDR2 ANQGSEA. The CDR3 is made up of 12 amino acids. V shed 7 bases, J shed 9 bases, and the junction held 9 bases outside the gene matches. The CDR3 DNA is TGCAGCGGGGTGACAGGGAGCTTTGAGCAGTTCTTC. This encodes CSGVTGSFEQFF.

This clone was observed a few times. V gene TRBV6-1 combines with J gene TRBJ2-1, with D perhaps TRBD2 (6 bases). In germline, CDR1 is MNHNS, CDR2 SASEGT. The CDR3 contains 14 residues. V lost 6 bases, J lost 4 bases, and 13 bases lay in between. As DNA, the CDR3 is TGTGCCAGCAGGCACCGGGAGAGATACAATGAGCAGTTCTTC. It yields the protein CASRHRERYNEQFF.

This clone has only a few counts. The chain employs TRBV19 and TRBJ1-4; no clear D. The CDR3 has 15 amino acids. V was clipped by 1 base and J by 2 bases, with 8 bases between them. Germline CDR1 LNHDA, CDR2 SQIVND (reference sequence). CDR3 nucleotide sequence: TGTGCCAGTAGTATAGTTGCCCAGACTAATGAAAAACTGTTTTTT. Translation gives CASSIVAQTNEKLFF.

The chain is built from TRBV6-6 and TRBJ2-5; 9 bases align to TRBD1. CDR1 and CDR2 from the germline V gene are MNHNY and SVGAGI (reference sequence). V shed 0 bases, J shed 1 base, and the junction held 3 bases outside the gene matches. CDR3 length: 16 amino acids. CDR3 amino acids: CASSYSGTGPQETQYF. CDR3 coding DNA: TGTGCCAGCAGTTACTCCGGGACAGGGCCCCAAGAGACCCAGTACTTC.

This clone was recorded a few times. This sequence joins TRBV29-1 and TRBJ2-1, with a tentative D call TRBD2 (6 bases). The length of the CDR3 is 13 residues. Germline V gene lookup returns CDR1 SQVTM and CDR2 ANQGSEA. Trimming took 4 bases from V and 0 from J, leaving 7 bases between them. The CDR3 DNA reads TGCAGCGTTGGCGGGATCTCCTACAATGAGCAGTTCTTC. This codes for CSVGGISYNEQFF.

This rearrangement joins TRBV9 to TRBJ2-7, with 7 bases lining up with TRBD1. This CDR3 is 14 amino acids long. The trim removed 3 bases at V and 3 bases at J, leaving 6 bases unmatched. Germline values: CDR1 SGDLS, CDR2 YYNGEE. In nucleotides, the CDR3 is TGTGCCAGCAGCGAGAGACAGGGCAGCTACGAGCAGTACTTC. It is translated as CASSERQGSYEQYF.

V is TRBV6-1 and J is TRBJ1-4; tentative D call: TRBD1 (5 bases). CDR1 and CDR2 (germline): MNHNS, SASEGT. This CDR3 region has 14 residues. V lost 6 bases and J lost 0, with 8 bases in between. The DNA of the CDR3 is TGTGCCAGCAGACTGACAGCAACTAATGAAAAACTGTTTTTT. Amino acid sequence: CASRLTATNEKLFF.

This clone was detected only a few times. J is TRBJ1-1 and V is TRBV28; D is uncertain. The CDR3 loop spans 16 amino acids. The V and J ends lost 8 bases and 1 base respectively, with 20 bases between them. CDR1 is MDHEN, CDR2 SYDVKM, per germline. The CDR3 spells CASVPTNRYSNTEAFF. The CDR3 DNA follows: TGTGCCAGCGTACCGACCAACAGATACTCGAACACTGAAGCTTTCTTT.

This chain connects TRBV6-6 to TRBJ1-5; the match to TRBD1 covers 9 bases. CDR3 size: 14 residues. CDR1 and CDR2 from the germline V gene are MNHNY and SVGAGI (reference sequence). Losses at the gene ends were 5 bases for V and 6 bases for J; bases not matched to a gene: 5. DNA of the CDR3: TGTGCCAGCAGTATTGACAGGGGGGTTCAGCCCCAGCATTTT. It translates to CASSIDRGVQPQHF.

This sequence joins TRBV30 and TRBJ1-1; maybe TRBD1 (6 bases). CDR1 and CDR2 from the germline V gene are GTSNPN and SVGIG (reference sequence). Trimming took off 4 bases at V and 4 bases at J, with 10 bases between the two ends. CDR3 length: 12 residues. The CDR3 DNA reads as TGTGCCTGGACACCAGGGGCCACTGAAGCTTTCTTT. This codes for CAWTPGATEAFF.

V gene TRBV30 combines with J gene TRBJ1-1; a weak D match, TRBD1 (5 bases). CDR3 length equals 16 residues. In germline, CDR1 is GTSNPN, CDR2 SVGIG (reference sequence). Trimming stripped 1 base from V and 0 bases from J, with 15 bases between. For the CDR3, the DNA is TGTGCCTGGAGTGAGCTGGCAGGGATGATGAACACTGAAGCTTTCTTT. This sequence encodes CAWSELAGMMNTEAFF.

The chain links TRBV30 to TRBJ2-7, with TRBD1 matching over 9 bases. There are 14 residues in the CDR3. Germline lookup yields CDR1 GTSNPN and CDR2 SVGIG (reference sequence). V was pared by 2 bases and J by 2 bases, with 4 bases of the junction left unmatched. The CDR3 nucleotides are TGTGCCTGGAGTTGGGACAGGGAAACCTACGAGCAGTACTTC. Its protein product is CAWSWDRETYEQYF. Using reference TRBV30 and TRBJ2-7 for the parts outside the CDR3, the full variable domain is SQTIHQWPATLVQPVGSPLSLECTVEGTSNPNLYWYRQAAGRGLQLLFYSVGIGQISSEVPQNLSASRPQDRQFILSSKKLLLSDSGFYLCAWSWDRETYEQYFGPGTRLTVT.